Shown below are 15 T cell receptor beta chains from a single sample sequenced in a study of shared clonotypes between healthy human individuals. Profiled with immunoSEQ multiplex PCR; TCRdb holds only in-frame clones, not every one. The sample holds fewer than 1.4 million clones, around 78% seen once. Material: memory CD4+ T cells from PBMCs. Subset here: CD45RA-negative fraction. The receptor source for this set is a man between 18 and 29 years old in good health. Some clones in this sample may be carry-over from other donors' samples.

The genes are TRBV4-3 and TRBJ2-2; no firm D call. The germline CDR1 and CDR2 sequences are LGHNA and YSLEER. The V and J ends lost 1 base and 6 bases respectively, with 6 bases between them. The CDR3 sequence is 13 residues long. This chain's CDR3 is CASSQGVAGELFF. In DNA form, the CDR3 reads TGCGCCAGCAGCCAAGGGGTTGCCGGGGAGCTGTTTTTT.

This clone came up many times. Other DNA sequences of this sample code for an identical CDR3. The chain carries TRBV7-9 and TRBJ2-3; D is unclear. Trimming stripped 2 bases from V and 0 bases from J, with 12 bases between. Germline V gene lookup returns CDR1 SEHNR and CDR2 FQNEAQ (reference sequence). This CDR3 is built from 16 residues. This CDR3 is CASSLTGGRSTDTQYF. In DNA, the CDR3 is TGTGCCAGCAGCTTAACCGGTGGTAGGAGCACAGATACGCAGTATTTT.

The chain combines TRBV19 with TRBJ2-5; 7 bases are a match to TRBD2. The germline V gene has CDR1 LNHDA and CDR2 SQIVND (reference sequence). Trimming took 7 bases from V and 4 from J; bases not matched to a gene: 15. CDR3 length equals 16 residues. Here the CDR3 reads CASTYGPSGGSETQYF. The CDR3 bases are TGTGCCAGTACTTACGGACCGTCGGGAGGTTCAGAGACCCAGTACTTC.

There are a few counts of this clone. V usage is TRBV9 and J usage is TRBJ2-5; D unclear. The CDR3 consists of 11 residues. Deletions cut 7 bases from V and 3 bases from J, with 7 bases between. CDR1 is SGDLS, CDR2 YYNGEE, per germline. The DNA for the CDR3 is TGTGCCAGCGCGCGTGAAGAGACCCAGTACTTC. Its protein product is CASAREETQYF.

The V gene is TRBV19, the J gene TRBJ2-2; TRBD1 might be the D (6 bases). The CDR3 runs 15 residues. Trimming removed 7 bases from V and 2 bases from J, with 14 bases in between. The germline V gene has CDR1 LNHDA and CDR2 SQIVND (reference sequence). This chain's CDR3 is CASKTGSVNTGELFF. The DNA of the CDR3 is TGTGCCAGTAAAACAGGGTCTGTAAACACCGGGGAGCTGTTTTTT. Full variable domain (outside the CDR3, taken from reference TRBV19 and TRBJ2-2): DGGITQSPKYLFRKEGQNVTLSCEQNLNHDAMYWYRQDPGQGLRLIYYSQIVNDFQKGDIAEGYSVSREKKESFPLTVTSAQKNPTAFYLCASKTGSVNTGELFFGEGSRLTVL.

This clone was counted only a few times. The sample holds other DNA sequences that translate to the same CDR3. The J gene is TRBJ2-7, the V gene TRBV2; D may be TRBD2 (5 bases). The CDR3 consists of 13 residues. The germline CDR1 and CDR2 sequences are SNHLY and FYNNEI. V was cut by 5 bases and J by 0 bases, with 8 bases left in between. The CDR3 here is CASSSGISYEQYF. CDR3 DNA: TGTGCCAGCAGTTCCGGGATCTCCTACGAGCAGTACTTC. The full variable domain, in which reference TRBV2 and TRBJ2-7 provide the parts outside the CDR3, is EPEVTQTPSHQVTQMGQEVILRCVPISNHLYFYWYRQILGQKVEFLVSFYNNEISEKSEIFDDQFSVERPDGSNFTLKIRSTKLEDSAMYFCASSSGISYEQYFGPGTRLTVT.

This clone appeared a single time. In nucleotides, the CDR3 is TGCAGCGTAACTAGGGGCTCCTACAATGAGCAGTTCTTC. Translation: CSVTRGSYNEQFF. This chain joins TRBV29-1 and TRBJ2-1; D might be TRBD1 or TRBD2, each matching 5 bases. The CDR3 runs to 13 residues. Germline values: CDR1 SQVTM, CDR2 ANQGSEA. Between the trimmed V and J ends, which lost 6 bases and 0 bases, there was a span of 9 bases.

The V and J genes are TRBV14 and TRBJ2-3; D gene uncertain. The germline V and J ends were trimmed by 5 bases and 5 bases, with 8 bases remaining between them. The CDR3 runs to 12 residues. Germline CDR1 is SGHDN and CDR2 is FVKESK. The CDR3 coding sequence is TGTGCCAGCAGCTCAACGCAAGATACGCAGTATTTT. Protein sequence: CASSSTQDTQYF. Full variable domain (remainder filled in from reference TRBV14 and TRBJ2-3): EAGVTQFPSHSVIEKGQTVTLRCDPISGHDNLYWYRRVMGKEIKFLLHFVKESKQDESGMPNNRFLAERTGGTYSTLKVQPAELEDSGVYFCASSSTQDTQYFGPGTRLTVL.

This clone was observed once. This chain links TRBV2 with TRBJ1-5; D remains ambiguous. This CDR3 contains 14 residues. The V end lost 7 bases, the J end lost 0 bases, and 10 bases lay between the germline ends. CDR1 and CDR2 from the germline V gene are SNHLY and FYNNEI. The CDR3 is CASNAYYSNQPQHF. DNA of the CDR3: TGTGCCAGCAATGCTTATTATAGCAATCAGCCCCAGCATTTT.

The chain uses TRBV10-3 and TRBJ2-1; no clear D gene. The CDR3 is 13 residues long. The germline gives CDR1 ENHRY, CDR2 SYGVKD. V was shortened by 4 bases and J by 5 bases, with 9 bases between the two germline ends. The CDR3 loop is CAISVATNNEQFF. The CDR3 coding sequence is TGTGCCATCAGTGTTGCGACCAACAATGAGCAGTTCTTC.

This clone was seen only once. V usage is TRBV7-2 and J usage is TRBJ1-3; D remains unclear. This CDR3 region has 16 residues. V lost 4 bases and J 1 base, leaving 14 bases between the germline ends. The germline V gene encodes CDR1 SGHTA and CDR2 FQGNSA. CDR3 protein: CASSSPYRYSGNTIYF. The CDR3, as DNA: TGTGCCAGCAGCTCCCCCTATCGCTATTCTGGAAACACCATATATTTT.

This clone has only a few counts. This sample includes further DNA sequences coding for the same CDR3. The rearrangement joins TRBV7-2 to TRBJ1-3; no definite D call. The germline gives CDR1 SGHTA, CDR2 FQGNSA. V lost 1 base, J lost 5 bases, and 6 bases lay in between. The CDR3 contains 13 residues. CDR3 sequence: CASSLGPRNTIYF. CDR3 in DNA: TGTGCCAGCAGCTTAGGGCCTCGAAACACCATATATTTT.

The J gene is TRBJ2-5, the V gene TRBV7-8; D unclear. Trimming took off 1 base at V and 5 bases at J, with 11 bases between the two ends. In germline, CDR1 is SGHVS, CDR2 FQNEAQ. The CDR3 sequence is 14 residues long. DNA for the CDR3: TGTGCCAGCAGCTTAGACGAGACCACCGAGACCCAGTACTTC. Its translation is CASSLDETTETQYF.

The rearrangement uses TRBV29-1 and TRBJ2-3, with D unresolved. Germline V gene data show CDR1 as SQVTM and CDR2 as ANQGSEA. CDR3 length: 14 amino acids. V was cut by 3 bases and J by 6 bases, with 16 bases left in between. Written as DNA, the CDR3 is TGCAGCGTTGACAGACGCGTTCCCCCCGATACGCAGTATTTT. As protein: CSVDRRVPPDTQYF.

The chain couples TRBV9 to TRBJ2-2; TRBD2 aligns across 7 bases. The ends lost 1 base at V and 2 bases at J; junction bases unmatched: 8. Per germline, CDR1 SGDLS and CDR2 YYNGEE. The CDR3 sequence is 17 residues long. CDR3 DNA sequence: TGTGCCAGCAGCGTAAATGTAGGACTAGGAAACACCGGGGAGCTGTTTTTT. It yields the protein CASSVNVGLGNTGELFF.